These T cell receptor beta chains were read from a single sample in a study of blood T cell repertoires in COVID-19. Method: immunoSEQ multiplex PCR; TCRdb's copy keeps in-frame clones and lacks some. This sample has approximately 200,000 clones, with about 85% found just once. The sequencing input was PBMCs or T cells enriched from blood (not recorded which). The origin of the receptors is a man between 35 and 55 years old who had recovered from COVID-19. Both conserved end residues are part of each CDR3. The order of the fields is CDR3 length, V gene, CDR3 protein.

len: 14; v_gene: TRBV5-1; CDR3aa: CASSLTSGPYEQYF
len: 18; v_gene: TRBV6-2/TRBV6-3; CDR3aa: CASSYHGLLLSGKTEQFF
len: 15; v_gene: TRBV15; CDR3aa: CATSRDAGGSTEAFF
len: 16; v_gene: TRBV27; CDR3aa: CASSRDTLGNTGELFF
len: 13; v_gene: TRBV29-1; CDR3aa: CSVETGGRTEAFF
len: 16; v_gene: TRBV4-1; CDR3aa: CASSQRQGPSTDTQYF
len: 15; v_gene: TRBV3-1/TRBV3-2; CDR3aa: CASSRTIGGEETQYF
len: 14; v_gene: TRBV30; CDR3aa: CAWSPVSELHGYTF
len: 16; v_gene: TRBV7-6; CDR3aa: CASSPRPGKNTGELFF
len: 16; v_gene: TRBV11-1; CDR3aa: CASSFSWGDAGNTIYF